This T cell receptor (beta chain) was identified in a study of T cell repertoires in cytomegalovirus infection. Study summary: Matching HLA type, along with CMV infection, was indicated by public TCR beta signatures.

TCRdb re-derived calls from the reads in MiXCR, one entry per CDR3 protein. This repertoire shows some 270,000 distinct CDR3 sequences, 17% found once; its top ten account for roughly half. In this sample, this clonotype turned up many times. Its matching antigen is unknown. Overall study results and limits: Identification of carriers of CMV plus the relevant HLA was performed using cumulative public TCR beta family frequency. There were HLA-C-restricted CMV-specific TCR beta clonotypes dominating the ex vivo response.

Material for sequencing was CD8+ T cells from PBMCs. This sequence originates from a human donor in good health (CMV status not recorded). Some clones in this sample may be carry-over from other donors' samples.

CDR3 region: CASSHRNSYGYTF. The CDR3 DNA follows: TGTGCCAGTTCCCACAGGAATTCCTATGGCTACACCTTC. The chain uses TRBV19 and TRBJ1-2; D is possibly TRBD1 (5 bases). The germline V and J ends were trimmed by 8 bases and 4 bases, with 14 bases remaining between them. The CDR3 spans 13 residues. Germline loops: CDR1 LNHDA, CDR2 SQIVND (reference sequence).